The 2 T cell receptor beta chains listed next were all sequenced from one sample in a study of T cell responses to AZD1222 COVID-19 vaccine. Measured with immunoSEQ multiplex PCR; TCRdb has only the in-frame clones, and not every one. The table has tens of thousands of clones, around 73% seen once. The sample in question was peripheral blood, obtained on day 0 of AZD1222 vaccination. The receptors come from an adult in good health.

The rearrangement links TRBV2 to TRBJ2-7; a weak D match, TRBD2 (6 bases). Germline CDR1 and CDR2: SNHLY and FYNNEI. The V end was cut by 3 bases, the J end by 6 bases, with 15 bases between. The CDR3 consists of 14 residues. Here the CDR3 reads CASSEEGAASEQYF. CDR3 in DNA: TGTGCCAGCAGTGAGGAGGGTGCGGCCTCCGAGCAGTACTTC.

The chain has TRBV28 and TRBJ1-1; D is ambiguous. The CDR3 spans 13 residues. V lost 5 bases and J lost 3, with 10 bases in between. Germline assignment: CDR1 MDHEN and CDR2 SYDVKM. The CDR3, as DNA: TGTGCCAGCAGTGCCTTTTATGACACTGAAGCTTTCTTT. Protein product: CASSAFYDTEAFF.